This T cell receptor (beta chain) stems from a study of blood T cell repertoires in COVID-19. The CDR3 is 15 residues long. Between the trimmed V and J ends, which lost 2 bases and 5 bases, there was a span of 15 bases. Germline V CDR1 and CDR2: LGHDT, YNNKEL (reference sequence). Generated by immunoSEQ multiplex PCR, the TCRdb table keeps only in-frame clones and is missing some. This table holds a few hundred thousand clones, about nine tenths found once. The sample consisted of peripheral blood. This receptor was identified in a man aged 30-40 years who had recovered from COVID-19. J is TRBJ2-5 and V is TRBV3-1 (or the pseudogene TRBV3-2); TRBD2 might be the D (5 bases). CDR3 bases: TGTGCCAGCAGCCAAATGGGAGCGACCAGGGAGACCCAGTACTTC. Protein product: CASSQMGATRETQYF.